The rows below give T cell receptor beta chains drawn from one sample of a study of blood T cell repertoires in COVID-19. Profiling relied on immunoSEQ multiplex PCR, and the TCRdb table lists in-frame clones only, not all of them. The sample has 250,000 to 300,000 clones, 86% seen once. The material sequenced was peripheral blood. All receptors come from a woman younger than 45 with COVID-19, enrolled during active disease. CDR3s include the opening cysteine and the closing phenylalanine or tryptophan. The D gene is left open where the match is weak. Clone size appears in some rows only: once, few, many, or a class for an expanded clone.

j_call d_call clone_size v_call cdr3_nt cdr3_aa
TRBJ2-7 NA NA TRBV27 TGTGCCTCCCAGACAGGCAGGGTGGCCTACGAGCAGTACTTC CASQTGRVAYEQYF
TRBJ2-7 NA NA TRBV19 TGTGCCAGTAGTATCGGCGACAGAAGATACGAGCAGTACTTC CASSIGDRRYEQYF
TRBJ2-7 TRBD2 NA TRBV2 TGTGCCAGCAGACTCGTCAGCGGGGGGGACTACGAGCAGTACTTC CASRLVSGGDYEQYF
TRBJ2-7 TRBD1 NA TRBV28 TGTGCCGGGGGGACAGGGTCCACTCTATACGAGCAGTACTTC CAGGTGSTLYEQYF
TRBJ2-1 NA NA TRBV6-5 TGTGCCAGCAGTTACTCAGGGGGGGCCTACAATGAGCAGTTCTTC CASSYSGGAYNEQFF
TRBJ1-6 NA NA TRBV3-1/TRBV3-2 TGTGCCAGCAGCCAAACCCAGAATTCACCCCTCCACTTT CASSQTQNSPLHF
TRBJ2-1 NA NA TRBV2 TGTGCCAGCAGTGTGGGCTATACAGCGGAAGATGAGCAGTTCTTC CASSVGYTAEDEQFF
TRBJ1-3 NA NA TRBV5-5 TGTGCCAGCAGCCAAACCGGGACAACCAGAAACACCATATATTTT CASSQTGTTRNTIYF
TRBJ2-1 TRBD2 NA TRBV19 TGTGCCAGTAGTATTCTAAGCGGGGGATCAAATGAGCAGTTCTTC CASSILSGGSNEQFF
TRBJ2-3 TRBD2 NA TRBV9 TGTGCCAGCAGCGTAGATCCCCCGGGGGGAGTAACAGATACGCAGTATTTT CASSVDPPGGVTDTQYF
TRBJ2-3 NA NA TRBV2 TGTGCCAGCAGTGCACTAGCCGGGGGCACAGATACGCAGTATTTT CASSALAGGTDTQYF
TRBJ2-7 TRBD1 NA TRBV5-5 TGTGCCAGCAGCTTGGGGACAGGAACCTACGAGCAGTACTTC CASSLGTGTYEQYF
TRBJ2-5 NA NA TRBV2 TGTGCCAGCAGTGAAGCGTCGGGCGCGGGGACCCAGTACTTC CASSEASGAGTQYF
TRBJ1-2 NA once TRBV6-5 TGTGCCAGCAGCAAAGACAGCTTATACTATGGCTACACCTTC CASSKDSLYYGYTF
TRBJ2-6 NA NA TRBV7-6 TGTGCCAGCAGCTTACAGGGGGGCATATCTGGGGCCAACGTCCTGACTTTC CASSLQGGISGANVLTF
TRBJ2-7 NA NA TRBV2 TGTGCCAGCAACCCGGGATCAGGAGCCGAGCAGTACTTC CASNPGSGAEQYF
TRBJ2-5 NA NA TRBV29-1 TGCAGCGTTGAAGTTGGAGGGGCAGAGACCCAGTACTTC CSVEVGGAETQYF
TRBJ2-2 NA few TRBV4-1 TGCGCCAGCACCCAACTAGCTACCACCGGGGAGCTGTTTTTT CASTQLATTGELFF
TRBJ1-3 NA few TRBV5-1 TGCGCCAGCAGCTCCACAGGGACTGGAAACACCATATATTTT CASSSTGTGNTIYF
TRBJ1-1 NA NA TRBV10-3 TGTGCCATCACCCAGGGTCCTATGTGGGGTATGAACACTGAAGCTTTCTTT CAITQGPMWGMNTEAFF
TRBJ2-1 TRBD1 NA TRBV4-1 TGCGCCAGCAGCCAAGTAGGGGACAGTTACAATGAGCAGTTCTTC CASSQVGDSYNEQFF
TRBJ1-2 NA NA TRBV7-9 TGTGCCAGCAGCATCGGAAACTATTATGGCTACACCTTC CASSIGNYYGYTF
TRBJ1-6 NA many TRBV5-1 TGCGCCAGCAGCTCAATTGTCGACGGGTATAATTCACCCCTCCACTTT CASSSIVDGYNSPLHF
TRBJ2-2 TRBD1 NA TRBV19 TGTGCCCTCAGGGGGCGCACCGGGGAGCTGTTTTTT CALRGRTGELFF
TRBJ1-6 NA NA TRBV14 TGTGCCAGCAGGTTCGGCTCCTATAATTCACCCCTCCACTTT CASRFGSYNSPLHF
TRBJ1-5 NA NA TRBV12-5 TGTGCTAGTGGTTTGCCTTCGACAGGCAATCAGCCCCAGCATTTT CASGLPSTGNQPQHF
TRBJ2-3 TRBD2 NA TRBV4-1 TGCGCCAGCACATTCGGTAGCGGGGGGGCAGATACGCAGTATTTT CASTFGSGGADTQYF
TRBJ2-7 TRBD2 NA TRBV5-1 TGCGCCAGCAGCTTGTATTCGCGGGGGGGCTACGAGCAGTACTTC CASSLYSRGGYEQYF
TRBJ2-5 TRBD2 NA TRBV9 TGTGCCAGCAGCGCGTGGACTAGCGGGGGGGCGAGGGTAGAGACCCAGTACTTC CASSAWTSGGARVETQYF
TRBJ2-6 TRBD2 NA TRBV30 TGTGCCTGGAGCGGGGGGGCCTACTCTGGGGCCAACGTCCTGACTTTC CAWSGGAYSGANVLTF
TRBJ1-1 NA NA TRBV7-9 TGTGCCAGCAGCTTTGGCAGTACAGGGGAAGCTTTCTTT CASSFGSTGEAFF
TRBJ2-1 NA NA TRBV5-1 TGCGCCAGCAGCCCGGGGGAGGTCCCCTGGGGGGACAATGAGCAGTTCTTC CASSPGEVPWGDNEQFF
TRBJ2-5 TRBD1 NA TRBV19 TGTGCCAGTAGGGGGACAGGGCCAGGAGAGACCCAGTACTTC CASRGTGPGETQYF
TRBJ1-1 TRBD1 NA TRBV4-1 TGCGCCAGCAGCCAGGACAGGGGTTGGGGTGAAGCTTTCTTT CASSQDRGWGEAFF
TRBJ2-7 TRBD1 once TRBV19 TGTGCCAGTAGCCAAAATAGGGACAGCTACGAGCAGTACTTC CASSQNRDSYEQYF
TRBJ1-2 NA NA TRBV19 TGTGCCAGCACCGACCCTTTTTCGGAGAAGCCTAACTATGGCTACACCTTC CASTDPFSEKPNYGYTF
TRBJ2-7 TRBD2 NA TRBV28 TGTGCCAGCAGTTTCCAGAGCGGGGCGCCCTACGAGCAGTACTTC CASSFQSGAPYEQYF
TRBJ1-2 TRBD1 NA TRBV5-1 TGCGCCAGCAGCTTGATGGGACAGGCGTTTGTGGATGGCTACACCTTC CASSLMGQAFVDGYTF
TRBJ2-3 TRBD1 NA TRBV11-2 TGTGCCAGCAGCTTAACGAGGGGGCGCACAGATACGCAGTATTTT CASSLTRGRTDTQYF
TRBJ2-3 TRBD1 NA TRBV29-1 TGCAGCGTCCTACAGGGGGCGTTCACAGATACGCAGTATTTT CSVLQGAFTDTQYF
TRBJ1-1 NA NA TRBV10-3 TGTGCCATCAGTGAGTCAACAGGGTTCTTGAACACTGAAGCTTTCTTT CAISESTGFLNTEAFF
TRBJ1-1 TRBD1 NA TRBV2 TGTGCCAGCAGGGGGACAGGGGGGAACACTGAAGCTTTCTTT CASRGTGGNTEAFF
TRBJ1-4 TRBD1 once TRBV6-6 TGTGCCAGCAGTTACGGTCAGGGACAGGGGCGTGAAAAACTGTTTTTT CASSYGQGQGREKLFF